Presented here are 13 T cell receptor beta chains from one specimen sequenced in a study of cytomegalovirus exposure and HLA in healthy donors. With 60 Vbeta and 13 Jbeta primers, the PCR was carried out. Clones were read by immunoSEQ multiplex PCR, and TCRdb kept only the in-frame ones, dropping some. The data show about 180,000 clones, 70% to 80% seen once. Sequenced material: PBMCs. The receptors were sampled from a woman between 35 and 50 years old in good health and CMV-seronegative.

This chain uses TRBV5-4 with TRBJ2-7; 7 bases map to TRBD2. The V gene end was trimmed by 2 bases and the J gene end by 7 bases; junction bases not matched to a gene: 18. CDR3 length equals 17 residues. Germline V gene lookup returns CDR1 SGHNT and CDR2 YYREEE (reference sequence). This CDR3 is CASSFPRAAGSAGEQYF. CDR3 bases: TGTGCCAGCAGCTTTCCCCGGGCAGCGGGATCCGCCGGTGAGCAGTACTTC.

The CDR3 DNA reads TGTGCCAGCAGTTTGTCTAGCGGCTCCTACGAGCAGTACTTC. Translation: CASSLSSGSYEQYF. The chain carries TRBV28 and TRBJ2-7, with TRBD2 matching 7 bases. CDR3 length equals 14 residues. The germline V gene has CDR1 MDHEN and CDR2 SYDVKM. V shed 3 bases, J shed 0 bases, and the junction held 2 bases outside the gene matches. Looking up the rest from reference TRBV28 and TRBJ2-7 gives the full variable domain: DVKVTQSSRYLVKRTGEKVFLECVQDMDHENMFWYRQDPGLGLRLIYFSYDVKMKEKGDIPEGYSVSREKKERFSLILESASTNQTSMYLCASSLSSGSYEQYFGPGTRLTVT.

This clone was picked up a small number of times. The chain couples TRBV7-2 to TRBJ1-2; 7 nucleotides match TRBD1. V was pared by 5 bases and J by 1 base, with 13 bases of the junction left unmatched. CDR1 SGHTA and CDR2 FQGNSA come from the germline V gene. CDR3 size: 17 residues. The CDR3 region has the DNA TGTGCCAGCAGCCCAGGGCCAGGGGGGTCCTTTAACTATGGCTACACCTTC. Translating gives CASSPGPGGSFNYGYTF.

The CDR3 reads CASSLTLAGAHEQYF. In DNA form, the CDR3 reads TGTGCCAGCAGCTTAACGCTAGCGGGGGCCCACGAGCAGTACTTC. The gene calls are TRBV7-2 and TRBJ2-7; the match to TRBD2 covers 10 bases. Per germline, CDR1 SGHTA and CDR2 FQGNSA. The CDR3 is made up of 15 amino acids. The J segment lost 5 bases and the V segment lost 2 bases, leaving 6 bases of the junction unmatched.

The rearrangement uses TRBV19 and TRBJ1-5; TRBD1 agrees at 8 bases. The CDR3 covers 13 residues. Germline CDR1 and CDR2: LNHDA and SQIVND (reference sequence). V shed 7 bases, J shed 7 bases, and the junction held 6 bases outside the gene matches. For the CDR3, the DNA is TGTGCCAGTACACAGGGGGTAGGGCAGCCCCAGCATTTT. Amino acid sequence: CASTQGVGQPQHF.

The gene calls are TRBV7-8 and TRBJ2-2; 9 positions agree with TRBD1. This CDR3 is built from 18 residues. CDR1 and CDR2 from the germline V gene are SGHVS and FQNEAQ. Germline trimming cut 4 bases from V and 8 bases from J; bases unmatched to any gene: 17. CDR3 DNA: TGTGCCAGCAGCTCCCTAAGGGGGGACAGGGAAATATTGGGGGAGCTGTTTTTT. It specifies CASSSLRGDREILGELFF.

J is TRBJ1-2 and V is TRBV6-5; D is unclear. This CDR3 comprises 15 residues. CDR1 is MNHEY, CDR2 SVGAGI, per germline. Deletions cut 0 bases from V and 1 base from J, with 9 bases between. CDR3: CASSYSSGINYGYTF. The CDR3 bases are TGTGCCAGCAGTTACTCGTCGGGAATTAACTATGGCTACACCTTC.

This clone has only one observation. This chain uses TRBV7-2 with TRBJ2-5; possible D gene TRBD2, 5 bases. V lost 2 bases to trimming and J lost 4 bases, with 11 bases between them. Germline V gives CDR1 SGHTA, CDR2 FQGNSA. The CDR3 has 14 amino acids. In DNA form, the CDR3 reads TGTGCCAGCAGCTTAAGGCGGGCTGTAGAGACCCAGTACTTC. Its translation is CASSLRRAVETQYF.

This clone appeared once. The chain joins TRBV2 to TRBJ1-2; D unclear. Germline loops: CDR1 SNHLY, CDR2 FYNNEI. This CDR3 has 13 amino acids. The V end lost 2 bases, the J end lost 2 bases, and 6 bases lay between the germline ends. In nucleotides, the CDR3 is TGTGCCAGCAGTGAACGAGCGAACTATGGCTACACCTTC. Encoded protein: CASSERANYGYTF. Full variable domain (outside the CDR3, taken from reference TRBV2 and TRBJ1-2): EPEVTQTPSHQVTQMGQEVILRCVPISNHLYFYWYRQILGQKVEFLVSFYNNEISEKSEIFDDQFSVERPDGSNFTLKIRSTKLEDSAMYFCASSERANYGYTFGSGTRLTVV.

V and J are TRBV9 and TRBJ1-1, with D possibly being TRBD1 (5 bases). The germline gives CDR1 SGDLS, CDR2 YYNGEE. The CDR3 length is 17 residues. V dropped 0 bases and J dropped 1 base, with 16 bases sitting between them. CDR3 protein: CASSVGTPGNPNTEAFF. Written as DNA, the CDR3 is TGTGCCAGCAGCGTAGGGACCCCAGGGAACCCGAACACTGAAGCTTTCTTT.

The chain recombines TRBV11-3 with TRBJ2-3, with D possibly being TRBD1 (5 bases). This CDR3 is built from 17 residues. CDR1 and CDR2 from the germline V gene are SGHNT and YENEEA. V lost 5 bases and J lost 2, with 20 bases in between. The CDR3 here is CASSPGQGSFSTDTQYF. The CDR3 nucleotides read TGTGCCAGCAGCCCAGGCCAGGGTTCGTTCTCCACAGATACGCAGTATTTT. The whole variable domain, remainder taken from reference TRBV11-3 and TRBJ2-3, is EAGVVQSPRYKIIEKKQPVAFWCNPISGHNTLYWYLQNLGQGPELLIRYENEEAVDDSQLPKDRFSAERLKGVDSTLKIQPAELGDSAVYLCASSPGQGSFSTDTQYFGPGTRLTVL.

The rearrangement joins TRBV28 to TRBJ1-3; TRBD1 aligns across 8 bases. Trimming at V came to 2 bases and at J to 4 bases, leaving 4 bases not matched to a gene. This CDR3 region has 15 residues. Germline V gene lookup returns CDR1 MDHEN and CDR2 SYDVKM. The CDR3, as DNA: TGTGCCAGCAGTTTACAGGGGGCTGGGGGAAACACCATATATTTT. It is translated as CASSLQGAGGNTIYF.

The chain uses TRBV9 and TRBJ1-1; D is possibly TRBD1 (5 bases). V dropped 3 bases and J dropped 5 bases, with 11 bases sitting between them. This CDR3 region has 13 residues. Germline lookup yields CDR1 SGDLS and CDR2 YYNGEE. CDR3 sequence reads: CASSAPGYTEAFF. The CDR3, as DNA: TGTGCCAGCAGCGCTCCAGGGTATACTGAAGCTTTCTTT.